The rows below give T cell receptor beta chains drawn from one sample of a study of CD8 T cells in Susac syndrome. TCRdb analysed the immunoSEQ multiplex PCR reads with MiXCR anew, one entry per CDR3 protein. This table holds roughly 88,000 distinct CDR3 sequences, roughly 95% found once. What was sequenced was CD8+ T cells from PBMCs. The receptors shown here come from a human donor with Susac syndrome. Both conserved end residues are part of each CDR3. A D gene is named only where the DNA matches it firmly. Rows may omit the clone size; those that give it use once, few, many or a size class.

TRBV19	NA	NA	TRBJ1-1	CASSIAAGTEAFF	TGTGCCAGTAGTATAGCAGCCGGCACTGAAGCTTTCTTT
TRBV27	NA	NA	TRBJ2-5	CASSFPAKETQYF	TGTGCCAGCAGTTTTCCCGCTAAAGAGACCCAGTACTTC
TRBV6-6	NA	NA	TRBJ2-3	CASSTYPTDTQYF	TGTGCCAGCAGCACATACCCTACAGATACGCAGTATTTT
TRBV7-9	once	TRBD2	TRBJ2-3	CASSLTGLAGEDTQYF	TGTGCCAGCAGCTTAACGGGACTAGCGGGAGAAGATACGCAGTATTTT
TRBV2	once	NA	TRBJ1-1	CASSESGRGAEAFF	TGTGCCAGCAGTGAATCGGGTCGAGGGGCTGAAGCTTTCTTT
TRBV29-1	NA	NA	TRBJ2-6	CSARTGANVLTF	TGCAGCGCCCGGACTGGGGCCAACGTCCTGACTTTC
TRBV7-9	once	TRBD2	TRBJ2-1	CASSLTSGTPYNEQFF	TGTGCCAGCAGCTTAACTAGCGGGACTCCATACAATGAGCAGTTCTTC
TRBV11-2	NA	TRBD1	TRBJ2-3	CASSFGQGSGDTQYF	TGTGCCAGCAGCTTCGGACAGGGTTCGGGAGATACGCAGTATTTT
TRBV5-4	NA	TRBD2	TRBJ2-2	CASSEGLAGVGELFF	TGTGCCAGCAGCGAGGGACTAGCGGGGGTCGGGGAGCTGTTTTTT
TRBV7-9	few	NA	TRBJ1-6	CASSFHDLTGTGSPLHF	TGTGCCAGCAGCTTCCACGACCTGACAGGAACGGGTTCACCCCTCCACTTT
TRBV20-1	once	TRBD2	TRBJ2-5	CSARNVASGSRDETQYF	TGCAGTGCTAGAAACGTCGCTAGCGGGAGTCGTGATGAGACCCAGTACTTC
TRBV27	once	TRBD1	TRBJ1-2	CASSRTGGLGYTF	TGTGCCAGCAGTCGGACAGGGGGCCTTGGCTACACCTTC
TRBV5-6	NA	TRBD2	TRBJ2-5	CASSLAGRTQETQYF	TGTGCCAGCAGCTTAGCGGGACGGACCCAAGAGACCCAGTACTTC
TRBV5-1	NA	TRBD1	TRBJ2-1	CASSLDRGETVYNEQFF	TGCGCCAGCAGCTTAGACAGGGGGGAGACGGTCTACAATGAGCAGTTCTTC
TRBV29-1	NA	NA	TRBJ2-1	CSVLPLGQNNEQFF	TGCAGCGTCCTGCCTTTGGGTCAAAATAATGAGCAGTTCTTC
TRBV20-1	NA	TRBD2	TRBJ2-1	CSARGPAGGSEQFF	TGCAGTGCTAGAGGACCAGCGGGAGGGAGTGAGCAGTTCTTC
TRBV19	NA	NA	TRBJ1-5	CASSIEMDSGNQPQHF	TGTGCCAGTAGTATTGAAATGGACAGTGGCAATCAGCCCCAGCATTTT
TRBV14	NA	NA	TRBJ2-7	CASSDLDSGPREQYF	TGTGCCAGCAGCGACCTGGACAGCGGTCCTAGGGAGCAGTACTTC
TRBV5-1	NA	NA	TRBJ2-2	CASRGTGELFF	TGCGCCAGCAGAGGGACCGGGGAGCTGTTTTTT